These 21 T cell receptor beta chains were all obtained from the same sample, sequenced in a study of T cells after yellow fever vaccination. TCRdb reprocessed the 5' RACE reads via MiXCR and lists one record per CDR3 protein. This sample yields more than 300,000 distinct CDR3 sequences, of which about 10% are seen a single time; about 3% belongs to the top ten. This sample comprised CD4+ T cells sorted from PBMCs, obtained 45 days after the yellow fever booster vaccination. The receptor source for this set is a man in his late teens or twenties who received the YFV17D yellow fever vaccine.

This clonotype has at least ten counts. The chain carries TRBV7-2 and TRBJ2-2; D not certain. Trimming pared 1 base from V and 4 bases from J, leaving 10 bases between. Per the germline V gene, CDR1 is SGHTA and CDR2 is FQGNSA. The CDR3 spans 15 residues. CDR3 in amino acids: CASSLGPYGTGELFF. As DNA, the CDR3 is TGTGCCAGCAGCTTAGGGCCATACGGCACCGGGGAGCTGTTTTTT.

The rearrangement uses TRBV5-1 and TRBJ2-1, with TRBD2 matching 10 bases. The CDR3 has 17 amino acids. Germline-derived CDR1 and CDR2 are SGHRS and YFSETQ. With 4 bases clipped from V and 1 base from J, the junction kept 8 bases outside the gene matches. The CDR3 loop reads CASSGGSGGTSYNEQFF. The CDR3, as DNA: TGCGCCAGCAGCGGGGGTAGCGGGGGGACTTCCTACAATGAGCAGTTCTTC.

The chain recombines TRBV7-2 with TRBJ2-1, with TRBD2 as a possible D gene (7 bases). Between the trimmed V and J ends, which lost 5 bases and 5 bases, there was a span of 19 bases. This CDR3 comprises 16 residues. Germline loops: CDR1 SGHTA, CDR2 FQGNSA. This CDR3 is CASSPFGGQVNNEQFF. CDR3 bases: TGTGCCAGCAGCCCATTCGGGGGGCAAGTGAACAATGAGCAGTTCTTC.

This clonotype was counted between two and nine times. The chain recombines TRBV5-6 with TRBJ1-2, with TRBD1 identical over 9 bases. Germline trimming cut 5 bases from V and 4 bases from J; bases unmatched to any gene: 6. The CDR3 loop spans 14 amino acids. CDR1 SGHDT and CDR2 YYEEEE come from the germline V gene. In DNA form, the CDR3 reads TGTGCCAGCAGAACAGGGGGCCGGGCCTATGGCTACACCTTC. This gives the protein CASRTGGRAYGYTF.

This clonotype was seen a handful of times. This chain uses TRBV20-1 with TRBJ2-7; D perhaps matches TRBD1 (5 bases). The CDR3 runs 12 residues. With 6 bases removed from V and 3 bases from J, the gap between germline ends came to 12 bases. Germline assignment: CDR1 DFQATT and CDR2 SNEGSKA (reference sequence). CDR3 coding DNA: TGCAGTGCCCTGGGGCAGCTCTACGAGCAGTACGTC. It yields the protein CSALGQLYEQYV.

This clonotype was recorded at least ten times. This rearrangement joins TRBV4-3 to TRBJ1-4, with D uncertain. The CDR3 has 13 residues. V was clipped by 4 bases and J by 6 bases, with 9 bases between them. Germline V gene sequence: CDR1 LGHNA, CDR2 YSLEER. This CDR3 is CASSPANDEKLFF. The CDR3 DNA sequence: TGCGCCAGCAGCCCCGCAAACGATGAAAAACTGTTTTTT.

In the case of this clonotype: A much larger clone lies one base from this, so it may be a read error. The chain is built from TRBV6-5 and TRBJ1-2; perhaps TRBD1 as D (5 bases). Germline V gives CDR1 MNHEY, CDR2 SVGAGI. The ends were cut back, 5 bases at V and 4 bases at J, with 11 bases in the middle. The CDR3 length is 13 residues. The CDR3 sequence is CASSRGAVYGYTF. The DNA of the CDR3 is TGTGCCAGCAGTCGTGGGGCAGTCTATGGCTACACCTTC.

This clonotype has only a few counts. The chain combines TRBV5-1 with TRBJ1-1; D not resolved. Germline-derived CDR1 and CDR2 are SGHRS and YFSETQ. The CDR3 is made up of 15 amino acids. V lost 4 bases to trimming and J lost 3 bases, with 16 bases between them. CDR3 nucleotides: TGCGCCAGCAGCCTGATAGGGAGGGAGGACACTGAAGCTTTCTTT. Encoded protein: CASSLIGREDTEAFF.

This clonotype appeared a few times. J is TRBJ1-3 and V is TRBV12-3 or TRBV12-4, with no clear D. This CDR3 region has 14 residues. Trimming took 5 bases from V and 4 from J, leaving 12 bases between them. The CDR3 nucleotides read TGTGCCAGCAGTATACGGACGGTCGGAAACACCATATATTTT. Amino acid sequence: CASSIRTVGNTIYF.

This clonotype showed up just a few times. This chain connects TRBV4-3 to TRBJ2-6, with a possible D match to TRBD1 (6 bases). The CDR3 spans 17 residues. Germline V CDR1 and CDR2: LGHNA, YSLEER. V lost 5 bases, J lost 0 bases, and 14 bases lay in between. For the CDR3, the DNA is TGCGCCAGCAGCGTCCGGGACACGGGCTCTGGGGCCAACGTCCTGACTTTC. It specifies CASSVRDTGSGANVLTF.

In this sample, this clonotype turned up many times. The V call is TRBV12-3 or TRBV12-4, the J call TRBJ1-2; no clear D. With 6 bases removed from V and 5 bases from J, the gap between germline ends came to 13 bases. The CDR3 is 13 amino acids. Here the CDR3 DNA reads TGTGCCAGCAGCGTCCACCTCGAGTATGGCTACACCTTC. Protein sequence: CASSVHLEYGYTF.

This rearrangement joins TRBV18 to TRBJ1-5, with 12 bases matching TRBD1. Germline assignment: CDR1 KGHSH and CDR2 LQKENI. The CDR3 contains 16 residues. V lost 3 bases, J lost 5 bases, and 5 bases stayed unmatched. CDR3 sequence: CASSPGTGGGHQPQHF. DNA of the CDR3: TGTGCCAGCTCACCCGGGACAGGGGGCGGGCATCAGCCCCAGCATTTT.

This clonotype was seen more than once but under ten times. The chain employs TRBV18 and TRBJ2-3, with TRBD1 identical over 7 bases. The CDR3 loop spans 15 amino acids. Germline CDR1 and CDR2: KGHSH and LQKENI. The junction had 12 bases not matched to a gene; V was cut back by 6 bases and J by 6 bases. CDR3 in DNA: TGTGCCAGCTCCCCGAAAGAAGGGGGCGGGGATACGCAGTATTTT. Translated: CASSPKEGGGDTQYF. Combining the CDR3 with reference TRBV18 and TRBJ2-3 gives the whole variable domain NAGVMQNPRHLVRRRGQEARLRCSPMKGHSHVYWYRQLPEEGLKFMVYLQKENIIDESGMPKERFSAEFPKEGPSILRIQQVVRGDSAAYFCASSPKEGGGDTQYFGPGTRLTVL.

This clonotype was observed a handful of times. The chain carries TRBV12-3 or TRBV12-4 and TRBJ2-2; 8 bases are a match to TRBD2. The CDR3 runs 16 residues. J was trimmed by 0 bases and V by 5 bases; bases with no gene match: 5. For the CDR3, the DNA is TGTGCCAGCAGTCTCTTCGGGGGGGCGAACACCGGGGAGCTGTTTTTT. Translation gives CASSLFGGANTGELFF.

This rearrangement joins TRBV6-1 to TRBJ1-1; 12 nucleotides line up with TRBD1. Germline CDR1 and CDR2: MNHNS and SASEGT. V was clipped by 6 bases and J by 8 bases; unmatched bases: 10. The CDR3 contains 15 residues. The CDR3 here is CASRGGDRGLAEAFF. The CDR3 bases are TGTGCCAGCAGGGGGGGGGACAGGGGGCTGGCCGAAGCTTTCTTT.

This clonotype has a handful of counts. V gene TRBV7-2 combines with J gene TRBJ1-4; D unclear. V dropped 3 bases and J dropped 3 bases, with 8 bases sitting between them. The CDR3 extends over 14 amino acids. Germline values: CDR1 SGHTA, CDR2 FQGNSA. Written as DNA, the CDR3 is TGTGCCAGCAGCTTGGGGAGACCTAATGAAAAACTGTTTTTT. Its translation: CASSLGRPNEKLFF.

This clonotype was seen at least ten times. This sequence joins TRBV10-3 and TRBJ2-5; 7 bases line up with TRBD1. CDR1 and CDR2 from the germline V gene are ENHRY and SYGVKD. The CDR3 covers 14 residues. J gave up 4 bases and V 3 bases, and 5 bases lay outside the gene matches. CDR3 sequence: CAISEWSGGETQYF. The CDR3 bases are TGTGCCATCAGTGAATGGTCAGGGGGAGAGACCCAGTACTTC.

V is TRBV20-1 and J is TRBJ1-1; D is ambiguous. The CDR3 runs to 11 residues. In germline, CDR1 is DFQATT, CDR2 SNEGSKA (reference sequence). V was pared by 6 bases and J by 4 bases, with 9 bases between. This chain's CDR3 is CSATNPTEAFF. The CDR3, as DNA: TGCAGTGCAACGAACCCCACTGAAGCTTTCTTT.

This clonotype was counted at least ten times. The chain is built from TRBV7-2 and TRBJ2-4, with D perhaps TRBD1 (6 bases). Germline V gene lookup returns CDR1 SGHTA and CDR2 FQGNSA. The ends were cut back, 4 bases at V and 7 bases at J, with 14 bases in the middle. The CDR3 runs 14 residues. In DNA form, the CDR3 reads TGTGCCAGCAGCTCCCCACAGGGCGCGAACATTCAGTACTTC. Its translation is CASSSPQGANIQYF.

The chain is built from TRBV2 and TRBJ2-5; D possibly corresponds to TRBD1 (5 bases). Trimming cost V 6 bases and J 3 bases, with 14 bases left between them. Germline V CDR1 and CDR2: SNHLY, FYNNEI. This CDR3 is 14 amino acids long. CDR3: CASSAEQGEETQYF. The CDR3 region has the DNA TGTGCCAGCAGCGCCGAGCAGGGCGAAGAGACCCAGTACTTC.

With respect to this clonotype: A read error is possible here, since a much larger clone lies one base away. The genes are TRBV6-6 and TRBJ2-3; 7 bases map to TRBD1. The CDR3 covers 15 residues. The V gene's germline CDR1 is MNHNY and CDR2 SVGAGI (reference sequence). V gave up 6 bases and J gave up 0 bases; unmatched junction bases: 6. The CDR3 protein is CASSLQGPSTDTQYF. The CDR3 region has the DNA TGTGCCAGCAGCTTACAGGGGCCGAGCACAGATACGCAGTATTTT.